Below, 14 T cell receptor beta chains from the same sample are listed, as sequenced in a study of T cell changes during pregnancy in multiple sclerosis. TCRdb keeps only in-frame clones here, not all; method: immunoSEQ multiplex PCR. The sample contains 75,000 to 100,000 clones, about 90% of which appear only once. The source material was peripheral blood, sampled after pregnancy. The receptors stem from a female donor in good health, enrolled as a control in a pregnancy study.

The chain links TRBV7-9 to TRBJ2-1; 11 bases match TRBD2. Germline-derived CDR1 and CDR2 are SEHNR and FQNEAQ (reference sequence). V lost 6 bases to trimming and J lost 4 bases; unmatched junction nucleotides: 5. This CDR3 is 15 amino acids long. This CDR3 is CASRHSGGVYNEQFF. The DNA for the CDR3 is TGTGCCAGCAGACATAGCGGGGGGGTGTACAATGAGCAGTTCTTC.

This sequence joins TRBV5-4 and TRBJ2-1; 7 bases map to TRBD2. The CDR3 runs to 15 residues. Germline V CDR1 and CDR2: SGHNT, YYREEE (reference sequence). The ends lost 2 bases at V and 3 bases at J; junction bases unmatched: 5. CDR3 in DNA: TGTGCCAGCAGCTTACGACTAGCCGACTACAATGAGCAGTTCTTC. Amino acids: CASSLRLADYNEQFF.

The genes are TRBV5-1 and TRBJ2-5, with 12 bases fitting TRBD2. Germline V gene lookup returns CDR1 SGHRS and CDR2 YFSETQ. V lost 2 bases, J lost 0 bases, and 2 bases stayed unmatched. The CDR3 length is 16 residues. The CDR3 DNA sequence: TGCGCCAGCAGCTTCGGGACTAGCGGGTACCAAGAGACCCAGTACTTC. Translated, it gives CASSFGTSGYQETQYF.

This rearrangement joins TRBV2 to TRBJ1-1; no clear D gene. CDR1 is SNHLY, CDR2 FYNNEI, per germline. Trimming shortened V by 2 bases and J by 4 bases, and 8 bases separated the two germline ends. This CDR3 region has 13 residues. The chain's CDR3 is CASSESRSTEAFF. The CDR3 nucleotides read TGTGCCAGCAGTGAATCTCGGAGCACTGAAGCTTTCTTT.

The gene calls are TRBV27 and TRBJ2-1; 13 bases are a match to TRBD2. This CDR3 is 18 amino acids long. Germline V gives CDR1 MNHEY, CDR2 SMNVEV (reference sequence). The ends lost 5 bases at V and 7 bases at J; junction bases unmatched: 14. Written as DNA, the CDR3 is TGTGCCAGCAGTCTAACTAAAAAACTAGCGGGGGGGCTGAATGAGCAGTTCTTC. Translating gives CASSLTKKLAGGLNEQFF.

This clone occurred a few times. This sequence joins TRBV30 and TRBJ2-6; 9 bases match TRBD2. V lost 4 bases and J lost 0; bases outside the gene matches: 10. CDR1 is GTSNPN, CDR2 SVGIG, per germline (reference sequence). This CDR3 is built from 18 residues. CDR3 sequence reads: CAWMRGGLIPSGANVLTF. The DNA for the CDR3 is TGTGCCTGGATGCGGGGGGGGTTGATTCCCTCTGGGGCCAACGTCCTGACTTTC.

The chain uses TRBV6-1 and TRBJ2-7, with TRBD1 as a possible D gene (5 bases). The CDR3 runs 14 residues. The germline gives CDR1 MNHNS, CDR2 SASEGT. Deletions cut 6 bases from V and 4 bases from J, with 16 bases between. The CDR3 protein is CASRGRTIRYEQYF. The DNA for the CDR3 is TGTGCCAGCAGAGGAAGGACAATAAGGTACGAGCAGTACTTC.

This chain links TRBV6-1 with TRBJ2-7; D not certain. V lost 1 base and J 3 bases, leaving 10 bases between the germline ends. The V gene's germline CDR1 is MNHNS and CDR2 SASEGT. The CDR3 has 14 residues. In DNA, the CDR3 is TGTGCCAGCAGTGAAGGGTGGCAGGTCTACGAGCAGTACTTC. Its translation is CASSEGWQVYEQYF.

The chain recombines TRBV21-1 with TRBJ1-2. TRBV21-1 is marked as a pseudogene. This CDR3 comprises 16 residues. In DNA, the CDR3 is TGTGCCAGCAGCAAAAAGACTGATGCGAGGGTATATGGCTACACCTTC. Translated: CASSKKTDARVYGYTF.

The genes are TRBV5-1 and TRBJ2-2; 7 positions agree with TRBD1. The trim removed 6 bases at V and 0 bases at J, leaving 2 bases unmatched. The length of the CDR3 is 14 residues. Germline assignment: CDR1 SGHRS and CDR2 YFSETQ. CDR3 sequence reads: CASIQGSNTGELFF. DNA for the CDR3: TGCGCCAGCATACAGGGGTCGAACACCGGGGAGCTGTTTTTT.

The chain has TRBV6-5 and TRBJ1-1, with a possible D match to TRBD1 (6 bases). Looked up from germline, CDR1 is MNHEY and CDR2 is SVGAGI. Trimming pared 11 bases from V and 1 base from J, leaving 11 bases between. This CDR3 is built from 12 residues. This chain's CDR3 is CAARGKNTEAFF. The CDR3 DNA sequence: TGTGCCGCTAGGGGGAAGAACACTGAAGCTTTCTTT.

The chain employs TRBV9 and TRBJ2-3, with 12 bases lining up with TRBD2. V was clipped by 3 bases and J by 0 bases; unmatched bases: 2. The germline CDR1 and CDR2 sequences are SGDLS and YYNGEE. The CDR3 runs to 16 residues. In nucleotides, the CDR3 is TGTGCCAGCAGCGCCGGACTAGCGGGGAGCACAGATACGCAGTATTTT. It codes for CASSAGLAGSTDTQYF.

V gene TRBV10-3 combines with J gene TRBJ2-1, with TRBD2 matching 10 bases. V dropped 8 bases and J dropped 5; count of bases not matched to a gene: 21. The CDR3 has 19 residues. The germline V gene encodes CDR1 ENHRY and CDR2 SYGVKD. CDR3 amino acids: CAIGIQKWASGSPDNEQFF. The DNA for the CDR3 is TGTGCCATCGGAATCCAGAAATGGGCTAGCGGGAGTCCTGACAATGAGCAGTTCTTC.

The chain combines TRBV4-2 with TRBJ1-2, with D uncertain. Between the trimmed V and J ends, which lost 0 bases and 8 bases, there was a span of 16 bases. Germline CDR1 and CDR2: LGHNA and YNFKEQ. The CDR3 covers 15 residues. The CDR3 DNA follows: TGTGCCAGCAGCCAAGAAGGCAGGTCGTCGGGGGGCTACACCTTC. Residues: CASSQEGRSSGGYTF.